The 27 T cell receptor beta chains below were found in one sample sequenced in a study of identifying expanded T cells in peripheral blood. Sequencing was performed with immunoSEQ multiplex PCR; in TCRdb, only in-frame clones are kept and a portion is missing. The sample yields approximately 100,000 clones, 75% to 90% seen once. Sequenced material: blood. The receptors derive from a person aged 18-70 years in good health.

The rearrangement joins TRBV20-1 to TRBJ1-2, with TRBD1 matching over 9 bases. The CDR3 has 11 residues. The V segment lost 6 bases and the J segment 6 bases; nucleotides outside the gene matches: 2. Germline CDR1 DFQATT, CDR2 SNEGSKA (reference sequence). This chain's CDR3 is CSAGTGHGYTF. The DNA of the CDR3 is TGCAGTGCCGGGACAGGGCATGGCTACACCTTC.

The chain joins TRBV7-8 to TRBJ2-3; TRBD2 aligns across 8 bases. V lost 4 bases, J lost 3 bases, and 9 bases stayed unmatched. The germline V gene encodes CDR1 SGHVS and CDR2 FQNEAQ. The CDR3 totals 16 residues. CDR3 in amino acids: CASSSHGGAATDTQYF. DNA of the CDR3: TGTGCCAGCAGCTCCCACGGGGGGGCCGCGACAGATACGCAGTATTTT.

This chain connects TRBV7-9 to TRBJ1-2; D gene ambiguous. V lost 1 base and J lost 4, with 7 bases in between. Germline lookup yields CDR1 SEHNR and CDR2 FQNEAQ (reference sequence). The CDR3 length is 13 residues. Written as DNA, the CDR3 is TGTGCCAGCAGCTTAGGGGCCTCCTATGGCTACACCTTC. It is translated as CASSLGASYGYTF.

The gene calls are TRBV19 and TRBJ2-2; no definite D call. CDR3 length: 12 amino acids. V gave up 10 bases and J gave up 7 bases, with 13 bases separating them. From germline, CDR1 is LNHDA and CDR2 SQIVND (reference sequence). Here the CDR3 DNA reads TGTGCCACCCTTGGTGGAATCGGGGAGCTGTTTTTT. Its translation: CATLGGIGELFF.

The chain employs TRBV5-6 and TRBJ1-2, with TRBD1 matching over 8 bases. The CDR3 is 13 residues long. J gave up 5 bases and V 5 bases, and 5 bases lay outside the gene matches. Germline-derived CDR1 and CDR2 are SGHDT and YYEEEE. The CDR3 here is CASRTTGGYGYTF. The CDR3 DNA reads as TGTGCCAGCAGGACTACAGGGGGATATGGCTACACCTTC.

V usage is TRBV10-3 and J usage is TRBJ1-1; D gene ambiguous. The CDR3 runs to 14 residues. Germline V gene lookup returns CDR1 ENHRY and CDR2 SYGVKD. V was pared by 0 bases and J by 1 base, with 6 bases between. CDR3 in amino acids: CAISESAGNTEAFF. DNA for the CDR3: TGTGCCATCAGTGAGTCGGCGGGGAACACTGAAGCTTTCTTT.

The chain uses TRBV2 and TRBJ1-5; D uncertain. The CDR3 length is 14 residues. Germline loops: CDR1 SNHLY, CDR2 FYNNEI. V lost 6 bases, J lost 0 bases, and 9 bases lay in between. This CDR3 is CASSGRNSNQPQHF. Written as DNA, the CDR3 is TGTGCCAGCAGCGGCAGAAATAGCAATCAGCCCCAGCATTTT. The complete variable domain, with remaining parts taken from reference TRBV2 and TRBJ1-5, reads EPEVTQTPSHQVTQMGQEVILRCVPISNHLYFYWYRQILGQKVEFLVSFYNNEISEKSEIFDDQFSVERPDGSNFTLKIRSTKLEDSAMYFCASSGRNSNQPQHFGDGTRLSIL.

The chain combines TRBV6-5 with TRBJ1-2; tentative D call: TRBD1 (5 bases). Trimming cost V 7 bases and J 4 bases, with 13 bases left between them. The CDR3 has 13 residues. Germline V gene lookup returns CDR1 MNHEY and CDR2 SVGAGI. The CDR3 loop reads CASTPGTAYGYTF. The CDR3 nucleotides read TGTGCCAGCACCCCCGGGACCGCCTATGGCTACACCTTC.

The gene calls are TRBV19 and TRBJ2-1, with 10 positions matching TRBD2. From germline, CDR1 is LNHDA and CDR2 SQIVND (reference sequence). V trimming: 8 bases; J trimming: 4 bases; junction bases outside the gene matches: 8. This CDR3 is 15 amino acids long. CDR3 amino acids: CASQKLAGLYNEQFF. The CDR3 DNA reads as TGTGCCAGTCAAAAACTAGCGGGGTTGTACAATGAGCAGTTCTTC.

This chain links TRBV5-4 with TRBJ2-1, with D possibly matching TRBD2 (6 bases). Germline V gene lookup returns CDR1 SGHNT and CDR2 YYREEE (reference sequence). This CDR3 comprises 15 residues. Trimming took off 0 bases at V and 2 bases at J, with 9 bases between the two ends. Here the CDR3 reads CASSLGGDPYNEQFF. CDR3 DNA sequence: TGTGCCAGCAGCTTGGGGGGGGACCCCTACAATGAGCAGTTCTTC.

CDR3 sequence: CASSLAPRDLTRQTQYF. In nucleotides, the CDR3 is TGTGCCAGCAGCTTAGCGCCTCGGGACTTAACGCGACAGACCCAGTACTTC. This chain connects TRBV7-6 to TRBJ2-5; TRBD2 might be the D (6 bases). V was pared by 0 bases and J by 6 bases, with 20 bases between. Germline CDR1 reads SGHVS; CDR2 reads FNYEAQ. This CDR3 spans 17 amino acids.

CDR3 nucleotide sequence: TGTGCCAGCGCTACCCTACAGGGGGGCACCGGGGAGCTGTTTTTT. This codes for CASATLQGGTGELFF. V and J are TRBV2 and TRBJ2-2; TRBD1 aligns across 8 bases. The germline V gene encodes CDR1 SNHLY and CDR2 FYNNEI. There are 15 residues in the CDR3. Germline trimming cut 8 bases from V and 4 bases from J; bases unmatched to any gene: 9.

The V call is TRBV7-2, the J call TRBJ1-1; D may be TRBD1 (5 bases). With 6 bases removed from V and 8 bases from J, the gap between germline ends came to 16 bases. Germline lookup yields CDR1 SGHTA and CDR2 FQGNSA. The CDR3 is made up of 13 amino acids. CDR3 region: CASSFTGGEEAFF. The CDR3 DNA reads TGTGCCAGCAGTTTCACAGGCGGAGAAGAAGCTTTCTTT.

The V gene is TRBV5-6, the J gene TRBJ2-7, with 12 nucleotides matching TRBD1. The CDR3 contains 17 residues. V trimming: 0 bases; J trimming: 3 bases; junction bases outside the gene matches: 7. Per the germline V gene, CDR1 is SGHDT and CDR2 is YYEEEE. The CDR3 here is CASSLAAGTGGIYEQYF. CDR3 DNA: TGTGCCAGCAGCTTGGCCGCGGGGACAGGGGGCATCTACGAGCAGTACTTC.

The J gene is TRBJ2-1, the V gene TRBV7-2, with 7 bases lining up with TRBD2. The V and J ends lost 2 bases and 5 bases, in that order; junction bases with no gene match: 3. The CDR3 covers 14 residues. Germline V lookup: CDR1 SGHTA, CDR2 FQGNSA. In nucleotides, the CDR3 is TGTGCCAGCAGCTTACCGGGACTAAACAATGAGCAGTTCTTC. This sequence encodes CASSLPGLNNEQFF.

The chain joins TRBV7-9 to TRBJ1-5; D gene uncertain. Trimming shortened V by 1 base and J by 2 bases, and 9 bases separated the two germline ends. Germline loops: CDR1 SEHNR, CDR2 FQNEAQ (reference sequence). This CDR3 spans 15 amino acids. This CDR3 reads CASSLVGQGNQPQHF. The CDR3 nucleotides read TGTGCCAGCAGCTTAGTTGGGCAGGGCAATCAGCCCCAGCATTTT.

The sample holds one count of this clone. The CDR3 coding sequence is TGCGCCAGCAGCCAAGATGGGCGGGGGGTCACAGATACGCAGTATTTT. It is translated as CASSQDGRGVTDTQYF. V is TRBV4-3 and J is TRBJ2-3; 8 nucleotides align to TRBD2. In germline, CDR1 is LGHNA, CDR2 YSLEER. This CDR3 has 16 residues. V lost 0 bases, J lost 2 bases, and 4 bases stayed unmatched.

This rearrangement joins TRBV7-2 to TRBJ2-3; D might be TRBD2 (7 bases). The CDR3 sequence is 15 residues long. Trimming shortened V by 5 bases and J by 3 bases, and 15 bases separated the two germline ends. The germline V gene has CDR1 SGHTA and CDR2 FQGNSA. The CDR3 sequence is CASSQGGARTDTQYF. CDR3 DNA: TGTGCCAGCAGCCAAGGGGGGGCGCGGACAGATACGCAGTATTTT.

This clone is a singleton in its sample. The rearrangement links TRBV10-1 to TRBJ2-7; D is unclear. Germline values: CDR1 WNHNN, CDR2 SYGVQD (reference sequence). Trimming took 3 bases from V and 2 from J, leaving 11 bases between them. The CDR3 length is 14 residues. The CDR3 DNA reads as TGCGCCAGCAGTGATCCGGGTGAGGCCTACGAGCAGTACTTC. The encoded protein is CASSDPGEAYEQYF.

This chain joins TRBV11-2 and TRBJ2-7, with D unclear. The CDR3 covers 15 residues. From germline, CDR1 is SGHAT and CDR2 FQNNGV. With 0 bases removed from V and 3 bases from J, the gap between germline ends came to 12 bases. DNA for the CDR3: TGTGCCAGCAGCTTAGAAGTAGGGCCCCTCTACGAGCAGTACTTC. Its protein is CASSLEVGPLYEQYF.

The chain is built from TRBV27 and TRBJ2-2, with 14 nucleotides matching TRBD2. CDR3 length: 15 residues. From germline, CDR1 is MNHEY and CDR2 SMNVEV (reference sequence). The junction had 0 bases not matched to a gene; V was cut back by 3 bases and J by 6 bases. The CDR3 sequence is CASSLTSGGAGELFF. The DNA for the CDR3 is TGTGCCAGCAGTTTGACTAGCGGGGGGGCCGGGGAGCTGTTTTTT.

This chain connects TRBV6-5 to TRBJ1-1; no clear D gene. The length of the CDR3 is 15 residues. Germline CDR1 MNHEY, CDR2 SVGAGI. Trimming cost V 2 bases and J 1 base, with 11 bases left between them. CDR3 loop: CASSYGLSGNTEAFF. The CDR3 DNA reads as TGTGCCAGCAGTTACGGGCTATCAGGGAACACTGAAGCTTTCTTT.

The V and J genes are TRBV7-6 and TRBJ2-7; 9 bases map to TRBD1. CDR3 length: 15 amino acids. The V and J ends lost 1 base and 4 bases, in that order; junction bases with no gene match: 5. Germline V gene data show CDR1 as SGHVS and CDR2 as FNYEAQ. This chain's CDR3 is CASSLEGDRAYEQYF. The DNA for the CDR3 is TGTGCCAGCAGCTTAGAAGGGGACAGGGCTTACGAGCAGTACTTC.

V gene TRBV2 combines with J gene TRBJ2-1, with 8 bases that match TRBD2. V gave up 7 bases and J gave up 6 bases; unmatched junction bases: 8. Germline V lookup: CDR1 SNHLY, CDR2 FYNNEI. This CDR3 is built from 14 residues. The CDR3 region is CASTLGAGGNEQFF. In nucleotides, the CDR3 is TGTGCCAGCACCCTGGGGGCGGGGGGCAATGAGCAGTTCTTC.

Points on this clone: One end of the junction is discordant with germline, which a read error may explain. The genes are TRBV5-8 and TRBJ2-6; 9 positions agree with TRBD1. Looked up from germline, CDR1 is SGHTS and CDR2 is YDEGEE. The CDR3 is 14 amino acids. The CDR3: CASSSAGDRERPAF. DNA for the CDR3: TGTGCCAGCAGCTCTGCTGGGGACAGGGAACGTCCCGCTTTC.

J is TRBJ2-1 and V is TRBV7-6, with 10 bases aligning to TRBD1. Germline lookup yields CDR1 SGHVS and CDR2 FNYEAQ. The CDR3 length is 16 residues. J lost 3 bases, V lost 4 bases, and 6 bases had no gene match. The CDR3 DNA reads TGTGCCAGCAGCTCCGGGACAGGGGCGAACTACAATGAGCAGTTCTTC. Its translation: CASSSGTGANYNEQFF.

The chain uses TRBV27 and TRBJ1-5, with D possibly being TRBD1 (5 bases). Trimming left V 4 bases short and J 2 bases short, with 9 bases between. Per germline, CDR1 MNHEY and CDR2 SMNVEV (reference sequence). This CDR3 region has 14 residues. CDR3 residues: CASSSTVGNQPQHF. The DNA of the CDR3 is TGTGCCAGCAGTTCGACAGTGGGCAATCAGCCCCAGCATTTT.